Shown below are 27 T cell receptor beta chains from a single sample sequenced in a study of CD8+ T cells in alopecia areata. Cells pooled from cutaneous lymph nodes were sorted on CD4, CD8alpha, NKG2D, NKG2ACE and other markers. Extraction and reverse transcription of RNA yielded cDNA as the sequencing template. Only in-frame clones appear in the TCRdb table, and some are missing; sequencing was by immunoSEQ multiplex PCR. This repertoire lists about 300,000 clones without singletons; less than 1.5% sits in the top ten. Specimen: CD4+ T cells sorted from a lymph node. These receptors originate from a C3H/HeJ mouse with alopecia areata. This strain's MHC haplotype is H2-k.

In this sample, this clone turned up a few times. Just one base apart from a much larger clone, this may be a read error. Gene names are the mouse ones. From the germline J gene comes the end of the CDR3, since the read stops 4 residues before it. This chain connects TRBV5 to TRBJ2-1; the D gene is possibly TRBD1 (5 bases). This CDR3 comprises 15 residues. Between the trimmed V and J ends, which lost 1 base and 0 bases, there was a span of 7 bases. The V gene's germline CDR1 is LGHNA and CDR2 YNLKQL (reference sequence). Here the CDR3 reads CASSQVTDNYAEQFF. CDR3 bases read: TGTGCCAGCAGCCAAGTGACAGATAACTATGCT.

Regarding this clone: Germline and genes: mouse. The sequenced fragment ends 4 residues before the CDR3 boundary, so the rest is inferred from the germline J gene. V gene TRBV1 combines with J gene TRBJ1-1; 8 bases map to TRBD1. The V gene end was trimmed by 2 bases and the J gene end by 0 bases; junction bases not matched to a gene: 2. This CDR3 spans 15 amino acids. Germline-derived CDR1 and CDR2 are NSQYPW and LRSPGD (reference sequence). The CDR3 sequence is CTCSAQTGANTEVFF. The sequenced part of the CDR3 DNA is TGCACCTGCAGTGCACAGACAGGGGCAAACACA.

This clone occurred a few times. Mouse gene names and germline throughout. The read halts 4 residues ahead of the CDR3 end, with the missing end drawn from the germline J gene. Other DNA sequences in this sample translate to the same CDR3. The rearrangement uses TRBV17 and TRBJ2-1, with 9 bases aligning to TRBD2. From germline, CDR1 is MNHDT and CDR2 YYDKIL. There are 14 residues in the CDR3. V was clipped by 3 bases and J by 4 bases; unmatched bases: 1. The DNA read from the CDR3 is TGTGCTAGCAGTAGGGACTGGGGATATGCT. Translating it yields CASSRDWGYA. The full CDR3 is CASSRDWGYAEQFF.

Points on this clone: Gene names follow the mouse nomenclature. CDR3 loop: CASRDRGSNTGQLYF. The sequenced part of the CDR3 DNA is TGTGCCAGCAGAGACAGGGGCTCAAACACCGGG. The rearrangement uses TRBV19 and TRBJ2-2; the match to TRBD1 covers 8 bases. The sequence runs out 4 residues before the end of the CDR3; the remainder is reconstructed from the germline J gene. The CDR3 sequence is 15 residues long. Trimming removed 5 bases from V and 0 bases from J; junction bases left unmatched: 3. Germline CDR1 FNHDT, CDR2 SITEND (reference sequence).

Comments on this clone: The germline and genes are mouse ones. The read ends 4 residues early relative to the CDR3; the germline J gene fills the gap. This specimen includes other DNA sequences encoding the same CDR3. This chain links TRBV1 with TRBJ2-5; 11 bases map to TRBD2. Germline loops: CDR1 NSQYPW, CDR2 LRSPGD (reference sequence). The CDR3 consists of 14 residues. CDR3 sequence reads: CTCSAGLGEDTQYF. The CDR3 DNA, read in part, is TGCACCTGCAGTGCGGGACTGGGGGAGGAC. Combining the CDR3 with reference TRBV1 and TRBJ2-5 gives the whole variable domain VTLLEQNPRWRLVPRGQAVNLRCILKNSQYPWMSWYQQDLQKQLQWLFTLRSPGDKEVKSLPGADYLATRVTDTELRLQVANMSQGRTLYCTCSAGLGEDTQYFGPGTRLLVL.

Comments on this clone: Gene and germline names: mouse. The observed sequence ends 4 residues before the CDR3 terminus, with the missing tail filled in from the germline J gene. The chain recombines TRBV19 with TRBJ2-4, with 11 bases fitting TRBD2. CDR1 is FNHDT and CDR2 is SITEND in the germline V gene (reference sequence). The CDR3 runs 15 residues. After removal of 4 bases from V and 2 bases from J, the junction contained 3 bases not matched to a gene. The part of the CDR3 DNA that was read is TGTGCCAGCAGTCGGACTGGGGGGCTTCAAAAC. Translating it yields CASSRTGGLQN. The full CDR3 sequence reads CASSRTGGLQNTLYF. Drawing the rest from reference TRBV19 and TRBJ2-4, the complete variable domain is GGIITQTPKFLIGQEGQKLTLKCQQNFNHDTMYWYRQDSGKGLRLIYYSITENDLQKGDLSEGYDASREKKSSFSLTVTSAQKNEMAVFLCASSRTGGLQNTLYFGAGTRLSVL.

This clone turned up a few times. Gene names and germline refer to mouse. Incomplete CDR3 DNA: TGTGCCAGCAGTGCGGGGACAGGGTACTATGCT. The encoded protein is CASSAGTGYYA. The entire CDR3 is CASSAGTGYYAEQFF. The chain is built from TRBV13-1 and TRBJ2-1; 9 bases line up with TRBD1. Read data end 4 residues before the CDR3 end; the end is taken from the germline J gene. Germline V gene sequence: CDR1 NSHNY, CDR2 SYGAGN. J gave up 2 bases and V 3 bases, and 3 bases lay outside the gene matches. The CDR3 extends over 15 amino acids.

This clone was picked up a small number of times. Germline and genes: mouse. The read stops 4 residues short of the end of the CDR3; the missing end is completed from the germline J gene. This chain joins TRBV29 and TRBJ2-1; TRBD2 matches at 7 bases. CDR3 length: 14 amino acids. In germline, CDR1 is MSHET, CDR2 SYDVDS. CDR3 DNA, as far as it was read: TGTGCTAGCAGTTTATGGGGGGGAAGGGCT. As protein: CASSLWGGRA. The full CDR3 sequence reads CASSLWGGRAEQFF. Filled out from reference TRBV29 and TRBJ2-1, the complete variable domain reads DMKVTQMPRYLIKRMGENVLLECGQDMSHETMYWYRQDPGLGLQLIYISYDVDSNSEGDIPKGYRVSRKKREHFSLILDSAKTNQTSVYFCASSLWGGRAEQFFGPGTRLTVL.

A remark on this clone: The genes are named according to mouse. The read ends 4 residues shy of where the CDR3 ends; the end is completed using the germline J gene. Other DNA sequences in the same sample also yield this CDR3. The chain couples TRBV13-1 to TRBJ2-5; TRBD1 agrees at 7 bases. This CDR3 comprises 12 residues. Per the germline V gene, CDR1 is NSHNY and CDR2 is SYGAGN. CDR3 in amino acids: CASSGGQDTQYF. Partial CDR3 DNA: TGTGCCAGCAGTGGGGGACAGGAC.

A few counts support this clone. The gene symbols are mouse symbols. The CDR3 is cut off 4 residues early in the read; its end comes from the germline J gene. The V gene is TRBV19, the J gene TRBJ2-7, with D perhaps TRBD2 (6 bases). Per the germline V gene, CDR1 is FNHDT and CDR2 is SITEND (reference sequence). This CDR3 is 12 amino acids long. The part of the CDR3 DNA that was read is TGTGCCAGCAGTACCTGGGGTTAT. It specifies CASSTWGY. The entire CDR3 is CASSTWGYEQYF.

This clone was seen a handful of times. Gene names are the mouse ones. The read ends 4 residues before the CDR3 terminus; that terminus is restored from the germline J gene. The genes are TRBV5 and TRBJ2-3; D remains ambiguous. V shed 3 bases and J shed 0 bases, with 28 bases lying between them. CDR3 length equals 21 residues. Germline V gene data show CDR1 as LGHNA and CDR2 as YNLKQL (reference sequence). CDR3 DNA (partial): TGTGCCAGCAGCCACTCCGCCAGCAGCCAAGATACAACAGCTAGTGCAGAA. Translating it yields CASSHSASSQDTTASAE. The CDR3 in its entirety is CASSHSASSQDTTASAETLYF.

In this sample, this clone turned up a few times. Here the gene names and germline are mouse. The CDR3 goes on 4 residues after the read ends, and that part is filled in from the germline J gene. Other DNA sequences within the sample encode an identical CDR3. The chain uses TRBV31 and TRBJ2-5, with a weak D call TRBD1 (5 bases). The CDR3 is made up of 13 amino acids. Between the trimmed V and J ends, which lost 1 base and 3 bases, there was a span of 8 bases. Germline-derived CDR1 and CDR2 are GKSSPN and SITVG. The CDR3 region is CAWSRQGQDTQYF. The part of the CDR3 DNA that was read is TGTGCCTGGAGTCGGCAGGGTCAAGAC.

About this clone: Gene names refer to mouse genes. The sequenced fragment ends 4 residues before the CDR3 boundary, so the rest is inferred from the germline J gene. Other DNA sequences in this specimen translate into the identical CDR3. J is TRBJ2-3 and V is TRBV5; 9 bases line up with TRBD2. The CDR3 has 15 residues. CDR1 is LGHNA, CDR2 YNLKQL, per germline (reference sequence). Unmatched junction bases numbered 3, after V lost 4 bases and J lost 1 base. The part of the CDR3 DNA that was read is TGTGCCAGCAGCCCTCGGACTGGGGGTGCAGAA. It yields the protein CASSPRTGGAE. The CDR3 reads in full as CASSPRTGGAETLYF.

In this sample, this clone turned up a few times. Gene names refer to mouse genes. From the germline J gene comes the end of the CDR3, since the read stops 4 residues before it. The sample holds other DNA sequences that translate to the same CDR3. The V call is TRBV5, the J call TRBJ2-2; either TRBD1 or TRBD2 may fit D (5 bases each). CDR3 length: 15 amino acids. Trimming left V 1 base short and J 0 bases short, with 6 bases between. Germline CDR1 LGHNA, CDR2 YNLKQL (reference sequence). Partial CDR3 DNA: TGTGCCAGCAGCCAAGGGGGACCAAACACCGGG. Amino acid sequence: CASSQGGPNTG. From start to end, the CDR3 is CASSQGGPNTGQLYF.

About this clone itself: Genes and germline come from the mouse. With the read ending 4 residues before the CDR3 end, the germline J gene is used to fill in that end. Other DNA sequences in this specimen translate into the identical CDR3. The genes are TRBV5 and TRBJ2-5, with a possible D match to TRBD1 (6 bases). Germline CDR1 reads LGHNA; CDR2 reads YNLKQL (reference sequence). The germline V and J ends were trimmed by 0 bases and 2 bases, with 6 bases remaining between them. This CDR3 has 14 amino acids. CDR3 residues: CASSQEDSQDTQYF. CDR3 bases read: TGTGCCAGCAGCCAAGAGGACAGCCAAGAC.

This clone was picked up a small number of times. The listed genes are named as in mouse. The missing CDR3 end, 4 residues past where the read stops, is filled in from the germline J gene. This chain connects TRBV13-3 to TRBJ2-3; 11 positions agree with TRBD1. V dropped 6 bases and J dropped 4; count of bases not matched to a gene: 7. This CDR3 region has 15 residues. Germline V lookup: CDR1 NNHDY, CDR2 SYVADS. CDR3 bases read: TGTGCCAGCATCCCCCGGGACAGGGGGACAGAA. Its protein is CASIPRDRGTE. In full, the CDR3 is CASIPRDRGTETLYF.

This clone was found a few times. Germline and genes here are mouse. The read terminates 4 residues before the CDR3 end, so the remaining end is supplied by the germline J gene. The chain employs TRBV19 and TRBJ2-3; possibly TRBD1 for D (5 bases). The CDR3 loop spans 13 amino acids. Germline-derived CDR1 and CDR2 are FNHDT and SITEND (reference sequence). Trimming cost V 2 bases and J 2 bases, with 6 bases left between them. The chain's CDR3 is CASSIRVAETLYF. Partial CDR3 DNA: TGTGCCAGCAGTATCAGGGTTGCAGAA. Complete variable domain (other parts from reference TRBV19 and TRBJ2-3): GGIITQTPKFLIGQEGQKLTLKCQQNFNHDTMYWYRQDSGKGLRLIYYSITENDLQKGDLSEGYDASREKKSSFSLTVTSAQKNEMAVFLCASSIRVAETLYFGSGTRLTVL.

This clone was detected a few times. The genes and germline here are from mouse. Read data end 4 residues before the CDR3 end; the end is taken from the germline J gene. V usage is TRBV13-1 and J usage is TRBJ2-3; 10 nucleotides align to TRBD2. The CDR3 totals 16 residues. Per the germline V gene, CDR1 is NSHNY and CDR2 is SYGAGN. V lost 6 bases, J lost 0 bases, and 7 bases stayed unmatched. The CDR3 region is CASNPGGAGSAETLYF. The part of the CDR3 DNA that was read is TGTGCCAGCAACCCTGGGGGGGCCGGAAGTGCAGAA.

With regard to this clone: Mouse names are used for the genes. From the germline J gene comes the end of the CDR3, since the read stops 4 residues before it. J is TRBJ2-5 and V is TRBV31; 7 nucleotides align to TRBD2. Germline loops: CDR1 GKSSPN, CDR2 SITVG. CDR3 length: 13 amino acids. CDR3 region: CAWSPGGEDTQYF. The covered CDR3 bases are TGTGCCTGGAGTCCTGGGGGAGAAGAC. The full variable domain, its missing parts supplied by reference TRBV31 and TRBJ2-5, is AQTIHQWPVAEIKAVGSPLSLGCTIKGKSSPNLYWYWQATGGTLQQLFYSITVGQVESVVQLNLSASRPKDDQFILSTEKLLLSHSGFYLCAWSPGGEDTQYFGPGTRLLVL.

This clone has more than one count but fewer than ten. Mouse gene names and germline throughout. The read falls 4 residues short of the CDR3 end, and the missing part is taken from the germline J gene. Other nucleotide sequences in the sample specify the same CDR3. The chain is built from TRBV31 and TRBJ2-3; tentatively, D is TRBD2 (5 bases). The V gene lost 0 bases and the J gene lost 0 bases, with 7 bases spanning the gap. The CDR3 sequence is 14 residues long. The germline gives CDR1 GKSSPN, CDR2 SITVG. The CDR3 protein is CAWSLRTSAETLYF. The DNA read from the CDR3 is TGTGCCTGGAGTCTCCGGACTAGTGCAGAA.

This clone was recorded a few times. Genes and germline come from the mouse. The read comes to an end 4 residues before the CDR3 does, leaving the germline J gene to fill in the end. The chain links TRBV13-1 to TRBJ2-3; 8 positions match TRBD2. Germline loops: CDR1 NSHNY, CDR2 SYGAGN. Losses at the gene ends were 0 bases for V and 0 bases for J; bases not matched to a gene: 6. This CDR3 is built from 17 residues. CDR3 bases read: TGTGCCAGCAGTGATGCAAAGGGGGGGCGGAGTGCAGAA. Residues: CASSDAKGGRSAE. The CDR3 in its entirety is CASSDAKGGRSAETLYF.

This clone was detected a few times. Gene names refer to mouse genes. Distinct nucleotide sequences in the sample also encode this CDR3. The CDR3 region is CASSPQGANTGQLYF. The sequenced CDR3 bases are TGTGCCAGCAGTCCCCAGGGCGCAAACACCGGG. The chain has TRBV13-1 and TRBJ2-2; a weak D match, TRBD1 (5 bases). Coverage ceases 4 residues before the CDR3 finishes, and the germline J gene fills in the end. The CDR3 contains 15 residues. The germline V gene encodes CDR1 NSHNY and CDR2 SYGAGN. Trimming stripped 4 bases from V and 0 bases from J, with 10 bases between.

This clone was seen a handful of times. Gene names refer to mouse genes. CDR3 loop: CASGDWGSGQLYF. The covered CDR3 bases are TGTGCCAGCGGAGACTGGGGGTCCGGG. This chain joins TRBV13-2 and TRBJ2-2; 9 nucleotides line up with TRBD2. The read gets to within 4 residues of the CDR3 end, and the germline J gene fills in the rest. CDR1 and CDR2 (germline): NNHNN, SYGAGS (reference sequence). This CDR3 is built from 13 residues. After removal of 5 bases from V and 6 bases from J, the junction contained 2 bases not matched to a gene.

The table lists this clone with a few counts. Gene names and germline refer to mouse. CDR3 DNA (partial): TGTGCCAGCGGTGCTGCGGGACAGGGAGGCTCC. Protein sequence: CASGAAGQGGS. The CDR3 as a whole reads CASGAAGQGGSDYTF. V and J are TRBV13-2 and TRBJ1-2; 9 nucleotides line up with TRBD1. Read sequence stops 4 residues before the CDR3 end, and the germline J gene provides the missing end. Germline trimming cut 3 bases from V and 4 bases from J; bases unmatched to any gene: 7. The CDR3 length is 15 residues. Germline CDR1 and CDR2: NNHNN and SYGAGS (reference sequence).

This clone was counted at least ten times. The gene names here belong to mouse. The read ends 4 residues early relative to the CDR3; the germline J gene fills the gap. Other DNA sequences in the same sample also yield this CDR3. The chain joins TRBV19 to TRBJ1-2; the D gene is possibly TRBD1 (5 bases). This CDR3 is built from 12 residues. Germline-derived CDR1 and CDR2 are FNHDT and SITEND (reference sequence). Deletions cut 4 bases from V and 3 bases from J, with 7 bases between. The CDR3: CASSRGDSDYTF. The CDR3 bases that were read are TGTGCCAGCAGTCGAGGGGACTCC.

As regards this clone: The germline and genes are mouse ones. The read is 4 residues too short to cover the CDR3 end, so that end is filled in from the germline J gene. Other DNA sequences within the sample encode an identical CDR3. The V gene is TRBV31, the J gene TRBJ2-1; 11 bases line up with TRBD2. J lost 0 bases, V lost 3 bases, and 1 base had no gene match. The CDR3 has 15 amino acids. Germline CDR1 GKSSPN, CDR2 SITVG. The sequenced part of the CDR3 DNA is TGTGCCTGGAGCGGGACTGGGGGTAACTATGCT. Translating it yields CAWSGTGGNYA. The whole CDR3 is CAWSGTGGNYAEQFF.

On this clone itself: Gene names are mouse gene names. The read comes to an end 4 residues before the CDR3 does, leaving the germline J gene to fill in the end. The chain has TRBV13-3 and TRBJ2-2, with 7 bases identical to TRBD2. CDR1 and CDR2 from the germline V gene are NNHDY and SYVADS. The CDR3 loop spans 15 amino acids. With V trimmed by 3 bases and J by 4 bases, 6 bases remained unmatched. This CDR3 reads CASSVHWGSTGQLYF. The sequenced part of the CDR3 DNA is TGTGCCAGCAGTGTTCACTGGGGAAGCACCGGG.